These T cell receptor beta chains were read from a single sample in a study of cytomegalovirus exposure and HLA in healthy donors. The table came from immunoSEQ multiplex PCR; TCRdb's copy has only in-frame clones and leaves some out. This repertoire shows roughly 61,000 clones, 70% to 90% found once; its top ten account for approximately 1.5%. Sequencing was done on a sample of PBMCs. The receptors originated from a man in his thirties or forties in good health and CMV-seropositive. Both conserved end residues are part of each CDR3. A D gene is named only where the DNA matches it firmly. The size field is filled for only some rows; it gives once, few, many or a size class.

j_gene	v_gene	d_gene	abundance	CDR3nt	CDR3aa
TRBJ2-7	TRBV6-6	NA	NA	TGTGCCAGCAGACGGATCACCTACAGGGACGAGCAGTACTTC	CASRRITYRDEQYF
TRBJ2-1	TRBV29-1	NA	NA	TGCAGCGTTGTGCTAGGAGATGAGCAGTTCTTC	CSVVLGDEQFF
TRBJ2-2	TRBV10-1	NA	NA	TGCGCCAGCAGTGAGTCGAGCAGGCACACCGGGGAGCTGTTTTTT	CASSESSRHTGELFF
TRBJ1-3	TRBV6-1	NA	NA	TGTGCCAGCACTGCTCGGGGAAACACCATATATTTT	CASTARGNTIYF
TRBJ2-1	TRBV7-3	NA	once	TGTGCCAGCAGCTCCCAGGCCCTCAACAATGAGCAGTTCTTC	CASSSQALNNEQFF
TRBJ2-2	TRBV28	NA	few	TGTGCCAGCAGTTTTTGGAGCACCGGGGAGCTGTTTTTT	CASSFWSTGELFF
TRBJ2-1	TRBV18	TRBD1	NA	TGTGCCAGCTCCCGGGACAGGGGTTTTAATGAGCAGTTCTTC	CASSRDRGFNEQFF
TRBJ2-1	TRBV19	NA	NA	TGTGCCACCTCAAGGGGGAGGCTAGCGGATTACAATGAGCAGTTCTTC	CATSRGRLADYNEQFF
TRBJ1-1	TRBV5-1	NA	few	TGCGCCAGCAGCCCCCGCGCAGGGGAGACTGAAGCTTTCTTT	CASSPRAGETEAFF
TRBJ2-4	TRBV19	NA	NA	TGTGCCAGTAGTATTTCCCATGGGTTGAGAGGAAACATTCAGTACTTC	CASSISHGLRGNIQYF
TRBJ2-7	TRBV10-3	NA	NA	TGTGCCATCAGTGAGTACGAGGGAAGTTTTCCCTACGAGCAGTACTTC	CAISEYEGSFPYEQYF
TRBJ1-1	TRBV5-4	NA	few	TGTGCCAGCAGCTTGTATGGCAGGATGAACACTGAAGCTTTCTTT	CASSLYGRMNTEAFF
TRBJ2-3	TRBV11-2	NA	NA	TGTGCCAGCAGCTCGGGACTCAACACAGATACGCAGTATTTT	CASSSGLNTDTQYF
TRBJ1-1	TRBV19	NA	NA	TGTGCCAGTAGTATGGCAGGGTGGGTTAACACTGAAGCTTTCTTT	CASSMAGWVNTEAFF
TRBJ2-4	TRBV28	TRBD2	NA	TGTGCCAGCAGTTTAGGAAGGGGTAGCGGGAGGCCCCACTTC	CASSLGRGSGRPHF
TRBJ1-5	TRBV28	NA	NA	TGTGCCAGCAGTGCCACAGACGATAGCAATCAGCCCCAGCATTTT	CASSATDDSNQPQHF
TRBJ2-1	TRBV30	NA	NA	TGTGCCTGGAGTCCCGGTGGTAGCAGGGTTGAGCAGTTCTTC	CAWSPGGSRVEQFF
TRBJ1-5	TRBV2	NA	NA	TGTGCCAGCAGTGCAACGGTAAATAGCAATCAGCCCCAGCATTTT	CASSATVNSNQPQHF
TRBJ2-1	TRBV7-2	TRBD2	NA	TGTGCCAGCAGCTTACTAGCGGGAGGGGCCCCCTTTTCCTACAATGAGCAGTTCTTC	CASSLLAGGAPFSYNEQFF
TRBJ2-1	TRBV27	NA	NA	TGTGCCAGCAGTTTATCGACAGGAGGCGATAAGTTCTTC	CASSLSTGGDKFF
TRBJ2-1	TRBV2	NA	NA	TGTGCCAGCAGTGACTGGGGGGAGCCCTTCTACAATGAGCAGTTCTTC	CASSDWGEPFYNEQFF
TRBJ1-2	TRBV5-4	NA	NA	TGTGCCAGCAGCTTGGGCCCCACTTATGGCTACACCTTC	CASSLGPTYGYTF
TRBJ2-3	TRBV29-1	TRBD1	NA	TGCAGCGTGGGGGCCATCTCCAGGGGGCGCGTCACAGATACGCAGTATTTT	CSVGAISRGRVTDTQYF
TRBJ2-2	TRBV11-2	TRBD1	NA	TGTGCCAGCAGCTCCCCGACAGGGGTGGACACCGGGGAGCTGTTTTTT	CASSSPTGVDTGELFF
TRBJ2-3	TRBV7-3	TRBD2	NA	TGTGCCAGCAGCTCGACTAGCGGGAGGGCAGATACGCAGTATTTT	CASSSTSGRADTQYF
TRBJ1-5	TRBV30	TRBD1	NA	TGTGCCTGGAGTAAGGGACAGGGGAATTTCAAGCCCCAGCATTTT	CAWSKGQGNFKPQHF
TRBJ2-2	TRBV21-1	NA	NA	TGTGCCAGCACCCTATCCGAGGACAGGGCAGGAACCGGGGAGCTGTTTTTT	CASTLSEDRAGTGELFF
TRBJ2-7	TRBV5-6	TRBD2	NA	TGTGCCAGCAGCCGGGGGGTGTCCGAGCAGTACTTC	CASSRGVSEQYF
TRBJ1-2	TRBV7-9	NA	NA	TGTGCCAGCAGCTTCCCCGGACAGCAGTATGGCTACACCTTC	CASSFPGQQYGYTF
TRBJ2-7	TRBV6-6	TRBD1	few	TGTGCCAGCAGTTATGGACAGGGGGTGGGGGAGCAGTACTTC	CASSYGQGVGEQYF
TRBJ1-2	TRBV19	TRBD1	NA	TGTGCCAGCCGGGGACAGGTTGTCCATGGCTACACCTTC	CASRGQVVHGYTF
TRBJ2-7	TRBV28	NA	NA	TGTGCCAGCGGCCCCGGAGGATTTAGAGGCGAGCAGTACTTC	CASGPGGFRGEQYF
TRBJ1-6	TRBV28	TRBD1	NA	TGTGCCAGCAGTCGGGCAGGGGGATACTCACCCCTCCACTTT	CASSRAGGYSPLHF
TRBJ1-3	TRBV19	TRBD1	NA	TGTGCCAGTAGTATAGTGGCAGGGGGCAGAAACACCATATATTTT	CASSIVAGGRNTIYF
TRBJ1-1	TRBV2	NA	NA	TGTGCCAGCAGTGTTATCGTAAGTGAGAAGCTGAACACTGAAGCTTTCTTT	CASSVIVSEKLNTEAFF
TRBJ1-2	TRBV29-1	TRBD1	NA	TGCAGCGTTTTGACAGGGGACTATGGCTACACCTTC	CSVLTGDYGYTF
TRBJ1-6	TRBV27	NA	NA	TGTGCCAGCAGTCCTCGAGGCAGTTATAATTCACCCCCCCACTTT	CASSPRGSYNSPPHF
TRBJ2-7	TRBV19	TRBD2	NA	TGTGCCAGTAGCTCCACCGGGACTAGGAGGGTTTACGAGCAGTACTTC	CASSSTGTRRVYEQYF
TRBJ2-7	TRBV6-1	NA	NA	TGTGCCAGCAGTGAAGGGAGGTCCGAGCAGTACTTC	CASSEGRSEQYF
TRBJ2-7	TRBV19	TRBD1	NA	TGTGCCAGTAGTTCGTCCCGGGACAGGTTCCGCTCCTACGAGCAGTACTTC	CASSSSRDRFRSYEQYF
TRBJ2-1	TRBV5-1	NA	NA	TGCGCCAGCAGCTCCGAGGGAGCGAAGCGGAATGAGCAGTTCTTC	CASSSEGAKRNEQFF
TRBJ2-7	TRBV15	NA	NA	TGTGCCACCAGCAGAGAGTGGGAGACGGCCCACGAGCAGTACTTC	CATSREWETAHEQYF
TRBJ1-1	TRBV29-1	NA	NA	TGCAGCGCCTCGACAGCGATGAACACTGAAGCTTTCTTT	CSASTAMNTEAFF
TRBJ1-1	TRBV7-9	NA	NA	TGTGCCAGCAGCCAAATCCATCCTGAAGCTTTCTTT	CASSQIHPEAFF
TRBJ1-2	TRBV27	NA	NA	TGTGCCAGCCGCCTCTTGCAGGATAGCTATGGCTACACCTTC	CASRLLQDSYGYTF
TRBJ2-1	TRBV5-6	TRBD1	NA	TGTGCCAGCAGCGTACAGGGGATGTCCCATGAGCAGTTCTTC	CASSVQGMSHEQFF
TRBJ1-3	TRBV9	TRBD1	NA	TGTGCCAGCAGCGACGGGACAGGTTCAAGCTCTGGAAACACCATATATTTT	CASSDGTGSSSGNTIYF
TRBJ1-2	TRBV4-1	NA	NA	TGCGCCAGCAGTCATCCAGGAGGGGCGGCAGGCGGCTACACCTTC	CASSHPGGAAGGYTF
TRBJ2-7	TRBV2	NA	NA	TGTGCCAGCAGTAGGACAGAGAATTACGAGCAGTACTTC	CASSRTENYEQYF
TRBJ1-5	TRBV18	TRBD1	once	TGTGCCAGCTCACCAGCCGGGACAGGGGTGGGTCAGCCCCAGCATTTT	CASSPAGTGVGQPQHF
TRBJ2-7	TRBV11-3	TRBD1	NA	TGTGCCAGCAGCCCACTACAGGGGTCTCACGAGCAGTACTTC	CASSPLQGSHEQYF
TRBJ2-7	TRBV2	NA	NA	TGTGCCAGCAACCCAGTGGACTCCGGCGAAGAGCAGTACTTC	CASNPVDSGEEQYF
TRBJ1-2	TRBV6-5	TRBD1	NA	TGTGCCAGCAGTCAGACCGTGACAGGGAAGGGCTACACCTTC	CASSQTVTGKGYTF
TRBJ1-4	TRBV30	NA	NA	TGTGCCATAATGACAGGCTCCATTAATGAAAAACTGTTTTTT	CAIMTGSINEKLFF
TRBJ2-3	TRBV19	NA	NA	TGTGCCAGTAGTATAGAAGGCCGGGGGACAGATACGCAGTATTTT	CASSIEGRGTDTQYF